The 5 T cell receptor beta chains given below trace back to one sample, sequenced in a study of tumor-infiltrating lymphocytes in primary liver carcinoma. With roughly 0.5 ug total RNA as template and a constant-region primer, TCR beta cDNA was made. Three nested multiplex PCR rounds of slightly modified ARM-PCR generated TCR beta libraries. TRBV1-TRBV30 forward and Cbeta reverse primers drove the first two approximately 11-cycle rounds. Each CDR3 protein gets one entry after TCRdb re-called the multiplex PCR reads with MiXCR. Here the sample spans roughly 100,000 distinct CDR3 sequences, 82% being singletons. Each 20-30 mg portion of unsorted bulk tissue served as the source for co-extraction of RNA and DNA. The specimen was liver tumor tissue from sampling region 3. The subset denotes: tumor region T3, left-lateral pole. All receptors derive from a man aged 40-49 years with primary liver carcinoma and hepatitis B virus infection.

With regard to this clonotype: Germline and junction disagree at one end, which may indicate a read error. This rearrangement joins TRBV6-1 to TRBJ2-3; possibly TRBD1 or TRBD2 for D (5 bases each). This CDR3 is built from 14 residues. Germline V gene lookup returns CDR1 MNHNS and CDR2 SASEGT. The CDR3 region is CASGEVKGRDTQYF. The CDR3 coding sequence is TGTGCCAGCGGTGAAGTAAAGGGACGGGATACGCAGTATTTT.

In regard to this clonotype: A read error may produce the germline difference seen at one junction end. This chain uses TRBV11-2 with TRBJ2-7; TRBD1 is a possible D gene (5 bases). The germline CDR1 and CDR2 sequences are SGHAT and FQNNGV. This CDR3 comprises 14 residues. CDR3 sequence reads: CACSPNRNYYEQYF. The DNA of the CDR3 is TGTGCCTGCAGCCCTAACAGGAACTACTACGAGCAGTACTTC.

Concerning this clonotype itself: At one of its ends the junction is not consistent with the germline gene, which may arise from a read error. The chain has TRBV20-1 and TRBJ1-1, with D tentatively TRBD1 (6 bases). Germline loops: CDR1 DFQATT, CDR2 SNEGSKA (reference sequence). The CDR3 spans 13 residues. In DNA form, the CDR3 reads TGCAATGCTAGTAGGGGGACACGGACTGAAGCTTTCTTT. This translates into CNASRGTRTEAFF.

This chain uses TRBV29-1 with TRBJ1-1, with D possibly being TRBD1 (5 bases). CDR1 and CDR2 (germline): SQVTM, ANQGSEA. The CDR3 totals 13 residues. The CDR3 region is CIGRDSLNTEAFF. In DNA, the CDR3 is TGCATCGGGCGAGACAGCCTGAACACTGAAGCTTTCTTT.

The rearrangement uses TRBV2 and TRBJ2-7; 7 nucleotides match TRBD1. Germline V gene sequence: CDR1 SNHLY, CDR2 FYNNEI. Trimming took 6 bases from V and 0 from J; bases not matched to a gene: 2. This CDR3 region has 13 residues. The CDR3 DNA reads TGTGCCAGCAGGTGGACAGGCTCCTACGAGCAGTACTTC. Translating it yields CASRWTGSYEQYF.